Presented here are 22 T cell receptor beta chains from one specimen sequenced in a study of CD8+ T cells in alopecia areata. Following extraction, RNA underwent reverse transcription to cDNA, which served as the sequencing template. Profiled with immunoSEQ multiplex PCR; TCRdb holds only in-frame clones, not every one. The sample has about 110,000 clones, about four fifths seen once. The treatment: oral pan-JAK inhibitor, 5-10 mg twice daily. The sample consisted of CD8+ T cells sorted from blood, taken at week 24, from a patient treated with tofacitinib. The receptors derive from a human donor with alopecia areata.

The chain is built from TRBV7-2 and TRBJ2-7; a possible D gene is TRBD2 (7 bases). Trimming left V 5 bases short and J 4 bases short, with 18 bases between. Germline V gene lookup returns CDR1 SGHTA and CDR2 FQGNSA. The CDR3 is 15 residues long. CDR3: CASSPEGGLKYEQYF. In DNA form, the CDR3 reads TGTGCCAGCAGCCCCGAGGGGGGGCTTAAATACGAGCAGTACTTC.

CDR3 protein: CASSLEGSIRAGELFF. In nucleotides, the CDR3 is TGTGCCAGCAGCTTAGAGGGCAGCATTAGAGCCGGGGAGCTGTTTTTT. The chain combines TRBV7-8 with TRBJ2-2; the D is unclear. CDR1 SGHVS and CDR2 FQNEAQ come from the germline V gene. The CDR3 consists of 16 residues. V was pared by 1 base and J by 6 bases, with 15 bases between.

The chain joins TRBV9 to TRBJ2-3; D unclear. Germline values: CDR1 SGDLS, CDR2 YYNGEE. The CDR3 consists of 13 residues. Trimming took 1 base from V and 2 from J, leaving 5 bases between them. CDR3 sequence: CASSVYNTDTQYF. DNA of the CDR3: TGTGCCAGCAGCGTATATAACACAGATACGCAGTATTTT.

This clone occurred once. This chain uses TRBV7-9 with TRBJ1-4; the D gene is possibly TRBD1 (5 bases). Trimming took off 5 bases at V and 6 bases at J, with 16 bases between the two ends. Germline-derived CDR1 and CDR2 are SEHNR and FQNEAQ (reference sequence). This CDR3 contains 15 residues. This CDR3 is CASSLSGGIDEKLFF. The DNA of the CDR3 is TGTGCCAGCAGCCTTTCTGGGGGAATCGATGAAAAACTGTTTTTT.

The chain carries TRBV5-1 and TRBJ2-5; 11 bases match TRBD2. The CDR3 loop spans 17 amino acids. Germline trimming cut 0 bases from V and 5 bases from J; bases unmatched to any gene: 9. Germline V gives CDR1 SGHRS, CDR2 YFSETQ. The CDR3 loop is CASSLATSGEDGETQYF. Here the CDR3 DNA reads TGCGCCAGCAGCTTGGCGACTAGCGGGGAGGACGGGGAGACCCAGTACTTC.

CDR3 nucleotide sequence: TGTGCCAGTCAATTGGACAGGGGGGGTGAGCAGTACTTC. This encodes CASQLDRGGEQYF. The chain couples TRBV27 to TRBJ2-7, with 10 bases that match TRBD1. V gave up 9 bases and J gave up 7 bases; unmatched junction bases: 9. The length of the CDR3 is 13 residues. The germline V gene has CDR1 MNHEY and CDR2 SMNVEV (reference sequence).

The chain joins TRBV4-1 to TRBJ2-1, with 11 bases identical to TRBD2. Germline CDR1 reads MGHRA; CDR2 reads YSYEKL. V gave up 4 bases and J gave up 6 bases; unmatched junction bases: 11. The CDR3 runs 17 residues. The CDR3 is CASSPTATSGGFNEQFF. The CDR3 DNA sequence: TGCGCCAGCAGCCCGACAGCCACTAGCGGGGGTTTCAATGAGCAGTTCTTC.

The J gene is TRBJ1-2, the V gene TRBV7-2, with D uncertain. This CDR3 is built from 13 residues. The germline V gene has CDR1 SGHTA and CDR2 FQGNSA. V lost 5 bases, J lost 5 bases, and 12 bases lay in between. This chain's CDR3 is CASSPSPAYGYTF. DNA for the CDR3: TGTGCCAGCAGCCCTTCCCCGGCGTATGGCTACACCTTC.

The chain couples TRBV27 to TRBJ1-4; D might be TRBD1 (5 bases). The CDR3 has 16 amino acids. Trimming cost V 5 bases and J 5 bases, with 18 bases left between them. Germline lookup yields CDR1 MNHEY and CDR2 SMNVEV (reference sequence). The CDR3 here is CASSPTKTETNEKLFF. The CDR3 DNA reads as TGTGCCAGCAGTCCTACAAAGACAGAAACGAATGAAAAACTGTTTTTT.

This rearrangement joins TRBV2 to TRBJ1-2; D is unclear. Germline lookup yields CDR1 SNHLY and CDR2 FYNNEI. Trimming removed 8 bases from V and 0 bases from J, with 10 bases in between. This CDR3 is built from 13 residues. The CDR3: CASAREANYGYTF. The CDR3 DNA reads TGTGCCAGCGCGCGGGAAGCTAACTATGGCTACACCTTC.

The CDR3 DNA follows: TGTGCCAGCAGTTACTCGCCGGGGGTCAATCAGCCCCAGCATTTT. It encodes CASSYSPGVNQPQHF. V gene TRBV6-5 combines with J gene TRBJ1-5; a possible D gene is TRBD1 (5 bases). The CDR3 runs 15 residues. Trimming took 0 bases from V and 3 from J, leaving 9 bases between them. CDR1 is MNHEY, CDR2 SVGAGI, per germline.

The V call is TRBV15, the J call TRBJ2-1; D not resolved. Looked up from germline, CDR1 is LNHNV and CDR2 is YYDKDF (reference sequence). Trimming took 1 base from V and 9 from J, leaving 10 bases between them. This CDR3 spans 13 amino acids. The CDR3 region is CATSRGRSFEQFF. In DNA form, the CDR3 reads TGTGCCACCAGCAGAGGCCGTTCTTTTGAGCAGTTCTTC.

CDR3 amino acids: CASTSGPSEQYF. CDR3 coding DNA: TGTGCCAGCACCTCCGGGCCCTCGGAGCAGTACTTC. V gene TRBV13 combines with J gene TRBJ2-7; D is unclear. The germline V gene has CDR1 PRHDT and CDR2 FYEKMQ (reference sequence). This CDR3 has 12 residues. Trimming removed 7 bases at V and 7 bases at J, with 14 bases between.

The chain links TRBV29-1 to TRBJ2-7; weak D call: TRBD1 (6 bases). The CDR3 runs 13 residues. CDR1 and CDR2 (germline): SQVTM, ANQGSEA. The V end was cut by 3 bases, the J end by 2 bases, with 11 bases between. The CDR3 DNA follows: TGCAGCGTTGAGACAGGAACGCCCTACGAGCAGTACTTC. Its protein product is CSVETGTPYEQYF.

This clone showed up just a few times. The V gene is TRBV29-1, the J gene TRBJ2-5; D is perhaps TRBD2 (5 bases). The germline V gene has CDR1 SQVTM and CDR2 ANQGSEA. Trimming left V 3 bases short and J 1 base short, with 15 bases between. CDR3 length: 15 amino acids. CDR3 sequence reads: CSVEIRGGGQETQYF. The CDR3 coding sequence is TGCAGCGTTGAGATTCGGGGTGGTGGCCAAGAGACCCAGTACTTC.

The chain recombines TRBV9 with TRBJ2-7, with D perhaps assigned TRBD1 or TRBD2 (6 bases each). V lost 3 bases, J lost 0 bases, and 13 bases lay in between. Germline-derived CDR1 and CDR2 are SGDLS and YYNGEE. This CDR3 contains 15 residues. The CDR3 is CASSEGDLSSYEQYF. CDR3 nucleotides: TGTGCCAGCAGCGAGGGGGACTTGAGCTCCTACGAGCAGTACTTC.

In nucleotides, the CDR3 is TGTGCCAGCAGCTTAGATCCGGGGAGCAGGGAGACCCAGTACTTC. Its protein product is CASSLDPGSRETQYF. The chain combines TRBV7-2 with TRBJ2-5, with D possibly being TRBD2 (5 bases). Germline V gives CDR1 SGHTA, CDR2 FQGNSA. The ends were cut back, 1 base at V and 5 bases at J, with 14 bases in the middle. The CDR3 totals 15 residues. Supplemented by reference TRBV7-2 and TRBJ2-5, the full variable domain reads GAGVSQSPSNKVTEKGKDVELRCDPISGHTALYWYRQSLGQGLEFLIYFQGNSAPDKSGLPSDRFSAERTGGSVSTLTIQRTQQEDSAVYLCASSLDPGSRETQYFGPGTRLLVL.

The CDR3 protein is CASSHMRGPENEQFF. In DNA, the CDR3 is TGTGCCAGCAGTCACATGAGGGGGCCGGAGAATGAGCAGTTCTTC. The rearrangement joins TRBV7-9 to TRBJ2-1, with TRBD1 matching over 7 bases. Germline V gene lookup returns CDR1 SEHNR and CDR2 FQNEAQ (reference sequence). J gave up 7 bases and V 6 bases, and 12 bases lay outside the gene matches. The length of the CDR3 is 15 residues.

The chain joins TRBV4-1 to TRBJ2-1, with D tentatively TRBD2 (5 bases). The CDR3 contains 15 residues. Per germline, CDR1 MGHRA and CDR2 YSYEKL. The V end was cut by 1 base, the J end by 8 bases, with 15 bases between. The CDR3 bases are TGCGCCAGCAGCCAAGTTCAAAAGGGTAGCGATGAGCAGTTCTTC. As protein: CASSQVQKGSDEQFF.

V usage is TRBV4-1 and J usage is TRBJ2-5; 10 bases line up with TRBD2. Losses at the gene ends were 4 bases for V and 1 base for J; bases not matched to a gene: 3. The CDR3 is made up of 15 amino acids. CDR1 and CDR2 (germline): MGHRA, YSYEKL. CDR3 in DNA: TGCGCCAGCAGCCGGACTAGCGGATCCCAAGAGACCCAGTACTTC. It codes for CASSRTSGSQETQYF.

This chain connects TRBV5-1 to TRBJ2-3; D remains unclear. Germline CDR1 reads SGHRS; CDR2 reads YFSETQ. Between the trimmed V and J ends, which lost 2 bases and 0 bases, there was a span of 10 bases. The CDR3 is made up of 15 amino acids. The CDR3 sequence: CASSLKGLSTDTQYF. As DNA, the CDR3 is TGCGCCAGCAGCTTAAAGGGCCTTAGCACAGATACGCAGTATTTT. The whole variable domain, remainder taken from reference TRBV5-1 and TRBJ2-3, is KAGVTQTPRYLIKTRGQQVTLSCSPISGHRSVSWYQQTPGQGLQFLFEYFSETQRNKGNFPGRFSGRQFSNSRSEMNVSTLELGDSALYLCASSLKGLSTDTQYFGPGTRLTVL.

The chain uses TRBV29-1 and TRBJ2-7, with 10 bases matching TRBD2. The end of the DNA aligns better with TRBJ2-5, so the J call may be wrong. The germline gives CDR1 SQVTM, CDR2 ANQGSEA. The CDR3 extends over 15 amino acids. The CDR3 DNA follows: TGCAGCGTAGCGCGAGGGACTAGCGAGGTGGAGACCCAGTACTTC. It specifies CSVARGTSEVETQYF.